This entry is about one T cell receptor (beta chain). TCRdb's copy holds only in-frame clones and misses some; the assay was immunoSEQ multiplex PCR. This table holds 140,000 or so clones, roughly 81% found once. The germline V gene encodes CDR1 MNHEY and CDR2 SVGAGI. The CDR3 sequence is 14 residues long. With V trimmed by 6 bases and J by 3 bases, 8 bases remained unmatched. The data are from a study of blood T cell repertoires in COVID-19. This receptor was obtained from a woman aged 45-60 years with acute COVID-19. V is TRBV6-5 and J is TRBJ2-7, with 7 positions matching TRBD1. The specimen sequenced was PBMCs or T cells enriched from blood (not recorded which). CDR3 in amino acids: CASSPLNRGYEQYF. The CDR3 DNA sequence: TGTGCCAGCAGCCCCTTGAACAGGGGCTACGAGCAGTACTTC.